Sequencing of this T cell receptor (beta chain) was carried out in a study of T cells after yellow fever vaccination. This clonotype was seen at least ten times. The ends lost 6 bases at V and 4 bases at J; junction bases unmatched: 6. The CDR3 runs 14 residues. CDR1 is SEHNR, CDR2 FQNEAQ, per germline (reference sequence). TCRdb itself ran the 5' RACE reads through MiXCR, one entry per CDR3 protein. The sample contains roughly 310,000 distinct CDR3 sequences, roughly 8.7% of which appear only once. This receptor was obtained from a young man who received the YFV17D yellow fever vaccine. The sample here was PBMCs, taken on the day of the first yellow fever vaccination. The rearrangement uses TRBV7-9 and TRBJ2-5; 9 bases line up with TRBD1. The CDR3 reads CASRKDRGPETQYF. The CDR3 bases are TGTGCCAGCAGGAAGGACAGGGGTCCAGAGACCCAGTACTTC.